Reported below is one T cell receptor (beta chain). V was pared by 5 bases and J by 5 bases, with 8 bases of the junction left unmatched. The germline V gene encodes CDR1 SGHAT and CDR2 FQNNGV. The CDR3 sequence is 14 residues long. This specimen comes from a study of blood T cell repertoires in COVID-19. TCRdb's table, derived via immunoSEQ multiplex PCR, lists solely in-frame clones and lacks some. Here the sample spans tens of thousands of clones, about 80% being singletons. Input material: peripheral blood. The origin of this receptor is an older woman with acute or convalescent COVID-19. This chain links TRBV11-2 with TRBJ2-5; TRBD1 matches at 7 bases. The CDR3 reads CASSPHRGVETQYF. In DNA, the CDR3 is TGTGCCAGCAGCCCCCACAGGGGTGTGGAGACCCAGTACTTC.